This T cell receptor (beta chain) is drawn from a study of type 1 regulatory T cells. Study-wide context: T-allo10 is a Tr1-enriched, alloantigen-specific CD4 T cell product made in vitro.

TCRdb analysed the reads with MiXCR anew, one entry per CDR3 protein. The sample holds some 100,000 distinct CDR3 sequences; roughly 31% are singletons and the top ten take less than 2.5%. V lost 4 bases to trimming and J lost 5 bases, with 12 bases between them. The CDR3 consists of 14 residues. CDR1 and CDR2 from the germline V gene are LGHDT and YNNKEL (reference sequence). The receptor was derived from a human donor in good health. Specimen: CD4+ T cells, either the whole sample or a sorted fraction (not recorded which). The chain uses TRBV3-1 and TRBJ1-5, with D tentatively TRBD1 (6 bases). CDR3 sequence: CASSLGGSDQPQHF. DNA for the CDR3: TGTGCCAGCAGCCTAGGGGGATCAGATCAGCCCCAGCATTTT. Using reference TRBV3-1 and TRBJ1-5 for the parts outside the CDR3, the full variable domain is DTAVSQTPKYLVTQMGNDKSIKCEQNLGHDTMYWYKQDSKKFLKIMFSYNNKELIINETVPNRFSPKSPDKAHLNLHINSLELGDSAVYFCASSLGGSDQPQHFGDGTRLSIL.